Here is one T cell receptor beta chain with its context. Its antigen is unknown. During its preparation, the TCRbeta library received unique molecular identifiers. MiXCR was run by TCRdb on the PCR reads, yielding one entry per CDR3 protein. The sample shows about 460,000 distinct CDR3 sequences, about 10% of them seen only once. The sample originates from a study of T-cell reconstitution after alpha-beta-depleted transplantation in children. The study, taken as a whole, reports: One year after transplant, T-cell counts and diversity came mostly from newly produced T cells. In patients about two months after transplant, alpha-beta T cells reportedly arose from several hundred expanded graft clones.

CDR1 LGHNA and CDR2 YSLEER come from the germline V gene. This CDR3 comprises 19 residues. J lost 1 base, V lost 1 base, and 8 bases had no gene match. The source material was PBMCs, sampled before TCRalphabeta/CD19-depleted stem cell transplant. The chain carries TRBV4-3 and TRBJ2-6, with 9 bases identical to TRBD2. The TCR comes from a child aged 2 to 10 with inherited bone marrow failure, due to receive a stem cell transplant. CDR3 sequence reads: CASSQAGLASASGANVLTF. For the CDR3, the DNA is TGCGCCAGCAGCCAAGCCGGACTAGCGAGCGCATCTGGGGCCAACGTCCTGACTTTC.